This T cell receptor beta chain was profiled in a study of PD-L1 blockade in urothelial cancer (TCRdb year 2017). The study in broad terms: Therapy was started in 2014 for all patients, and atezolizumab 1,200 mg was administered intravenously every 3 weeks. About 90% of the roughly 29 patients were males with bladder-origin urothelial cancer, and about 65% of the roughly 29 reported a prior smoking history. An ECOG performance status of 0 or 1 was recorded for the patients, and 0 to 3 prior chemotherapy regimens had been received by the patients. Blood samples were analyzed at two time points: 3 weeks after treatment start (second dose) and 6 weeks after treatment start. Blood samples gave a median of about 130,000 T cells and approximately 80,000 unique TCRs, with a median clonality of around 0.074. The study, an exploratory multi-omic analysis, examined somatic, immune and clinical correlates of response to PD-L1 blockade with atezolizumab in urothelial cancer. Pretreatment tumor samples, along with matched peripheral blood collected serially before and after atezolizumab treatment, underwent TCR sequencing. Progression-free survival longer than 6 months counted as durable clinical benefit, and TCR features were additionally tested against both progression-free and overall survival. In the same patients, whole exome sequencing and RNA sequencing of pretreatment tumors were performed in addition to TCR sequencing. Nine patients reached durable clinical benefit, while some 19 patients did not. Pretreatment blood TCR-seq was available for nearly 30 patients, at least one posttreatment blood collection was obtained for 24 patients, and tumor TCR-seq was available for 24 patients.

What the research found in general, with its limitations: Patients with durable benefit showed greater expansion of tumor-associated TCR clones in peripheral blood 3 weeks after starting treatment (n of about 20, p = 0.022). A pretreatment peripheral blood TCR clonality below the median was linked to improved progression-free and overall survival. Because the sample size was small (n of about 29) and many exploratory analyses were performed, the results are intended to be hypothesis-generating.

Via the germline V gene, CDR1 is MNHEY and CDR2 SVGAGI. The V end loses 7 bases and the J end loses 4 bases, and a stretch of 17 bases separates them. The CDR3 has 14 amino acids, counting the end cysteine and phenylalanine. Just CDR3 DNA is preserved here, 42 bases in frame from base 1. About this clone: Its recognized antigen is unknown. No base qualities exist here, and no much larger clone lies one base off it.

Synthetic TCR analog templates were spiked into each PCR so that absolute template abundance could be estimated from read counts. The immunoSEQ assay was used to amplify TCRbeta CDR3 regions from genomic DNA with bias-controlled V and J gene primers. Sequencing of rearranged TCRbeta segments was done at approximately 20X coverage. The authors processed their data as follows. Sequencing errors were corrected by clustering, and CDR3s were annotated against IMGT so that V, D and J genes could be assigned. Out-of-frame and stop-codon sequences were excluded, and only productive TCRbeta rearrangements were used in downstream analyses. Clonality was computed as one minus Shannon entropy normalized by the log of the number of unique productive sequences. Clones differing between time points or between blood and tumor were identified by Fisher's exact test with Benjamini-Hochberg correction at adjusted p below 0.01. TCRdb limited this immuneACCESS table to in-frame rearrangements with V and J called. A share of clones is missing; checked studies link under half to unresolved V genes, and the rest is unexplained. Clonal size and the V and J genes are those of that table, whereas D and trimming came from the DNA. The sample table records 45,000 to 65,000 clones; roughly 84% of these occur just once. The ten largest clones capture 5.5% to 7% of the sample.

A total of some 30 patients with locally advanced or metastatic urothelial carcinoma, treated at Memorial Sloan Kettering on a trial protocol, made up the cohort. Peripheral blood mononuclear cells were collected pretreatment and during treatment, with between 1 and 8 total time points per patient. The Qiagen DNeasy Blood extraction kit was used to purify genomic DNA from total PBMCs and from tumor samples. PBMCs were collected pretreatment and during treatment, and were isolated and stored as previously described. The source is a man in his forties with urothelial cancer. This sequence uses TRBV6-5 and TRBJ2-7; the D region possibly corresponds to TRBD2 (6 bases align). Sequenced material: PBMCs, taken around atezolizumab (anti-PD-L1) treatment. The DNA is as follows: TGTGCCAGCACCCAATCCCCCGGAGGGTACGAGCAGTACTTC. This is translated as CASTQSPGGYEQYF.